This T cell receptor beta chain was observed in a study of T cells in Graves' hyperthyroidism and ophthalmopathy. Background on the study: Peripheral blood was drawn at first diagnosis, prior to all treatment. Whole-study findings and limits: Ophthalmopathy was predicted by the model a median of roughly 6.7 months ahead of onset.

Amplification targeted TCR beta CDR3 regions from RNA transcripts. Using the HTBI primer set, a first-round RT-PCR was run on the TCR CDR3. From the multiplex PCR reads, TCRdb called clonotypes with MiXCR, one entry per CDR3 protein. Of about 400,000 distinct CDR3 sequences listed, 15% to 18% are singletons. This clonotype was detected many times. Its specificity is unknown. Diagnosing involved the use of clinical symptoms, serum thyroxine and TRAb, thyroid ultrasound and orbital computed tomography. Sample collection date corresponds to first hyperthyroidism diagnosis, prior to any ophthalmopathy symptoms. The sample was blood. The receptor was isolated from a woman between 18 and 30 years old with Graves' hyperthyroidism that later progressed to Graves' ophthalmopathy.

The CDR3 sequence is CASSQNGGADPHEQYF. The CDR3 nucleotides read TGTGCCAGCAGCCAAAATGGGGGGGCGGACCCTCACGAGCAGTACTTC. This rearrangement joins TRBV3-2 to TRBJ2-7; the table assigns TRBD1, which was not confirmed against the DNA. TRBV3-2 is annotated as a pseudogene. The CDR3 runs to 16 residues.